This T cell receptor beta chain was captured by sequencing in a study of read filtering for tumor transcriptome and immune sequencing. Study context: After DNase treatment, RNA was made into whole-transcriptome libraries.

The CDR3 is 16 residues long. V was pared by 3 bases and J by 2 bases, with 15 bases between. Germline V CDR1 and CDR2: SGHRS, YFSETQ. Overall study findings and caveats: In IR-seq, single-read clonotypes were around 80% of clonotypes but approximately 3.2% of reads.

This clonotype is deemed medium-sized (0.01 to 0.1%). Its antigen is as yet unknown. This library used roughly 400 ng RNA and molecular barcoded adaptors spanning alpha/delta and beta/gamma chains. TCRdb independently ran MiXCR on the reads; one entry per CDR3 protein. The repertoire holds around 50,000 distinct CDR3 sequences, with about 20% as singletons. Material for sequencing was a population of CD138-negative cells sorted from bone marrow. J is TRBJ2-1 and V is TRBV5-1, with a tentative D call TRBD1 (5 bases). The origin of this receptor is a donor at least 40 years old with multiple myeloma. DNA for the CDR3: TGCGCCAGCAGCTCTCCACCGACAGACACCTACAATGAGCAGTTCTTC. This translates into CASSSPPTDTYNEQFF.